This TCR beta chain was profiled in a study of neurological immune-mediated disorders. Overall study findings and caveats: HTLV-1-associated myelopathy had the most TCR clonal expansion, and multiple sclerosis had the least, less than healthy controls.

The CDR3 loop spans 11 amino acids. CDR1 and CDR2 from the germline V gene are SQVTM and ANQGSEA. V was trimmed by 8 bases and J by 10 bases, leaving 17 bases between them. The sorted libraries involved the use of around 1 million CD4+ or CD8+ T cells. 5'RACE employing 10-nucleotide random UMIs yielded the cDNA. Whenever a sequencing run was performed, it yielded over 200 million TCR-beta sequences from 15-18 subjects. TCRdb fed the 5' RACE reads into MiXCR, producing one record per CDR3 protein. The data show fewer than 20,000 distinct CDR3 sequences, with under 4% seen just once and 20% to 25% held by the top ten. This clonotype was counted at least ten times. Its matching antigen is unknown.

The clonotype originates from a woman between 40 and 50 years old in good health. This chain connects TRBV29-1 to TRBJ1-2, with D possibly being TRBD1 (5 bases). Sequencing was performed on CD8+ T cells from blood. CDR3 residues: CSIPGQEDYTF. As DNA, the CDR3 is TGCAGCATCCCGGGGCAGGAAGACTACACCTTC. Variable domain in full (rest from reference TRBV29-1 and TRBJ1-2): SAVISQKPSRDICQRGTSLTIQCQVDSQVTMMFWYRQQPGQSLTLIATANQGSEATYESGFVIDKFPISRPNLTFSTLTVSNMSPEDSSIYLCSIPGQEDYTFGSGTRLTVV.